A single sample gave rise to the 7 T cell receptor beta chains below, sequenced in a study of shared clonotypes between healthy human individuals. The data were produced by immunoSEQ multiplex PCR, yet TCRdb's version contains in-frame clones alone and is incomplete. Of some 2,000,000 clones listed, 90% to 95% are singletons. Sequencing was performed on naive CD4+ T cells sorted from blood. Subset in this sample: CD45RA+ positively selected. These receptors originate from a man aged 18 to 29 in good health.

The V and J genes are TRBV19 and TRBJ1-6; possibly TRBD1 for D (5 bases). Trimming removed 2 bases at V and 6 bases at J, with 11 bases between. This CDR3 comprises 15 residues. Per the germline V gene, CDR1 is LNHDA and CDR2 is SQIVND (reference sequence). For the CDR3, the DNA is TGTGCCAGTAGTATACCCCCAGGGTTTAATTCACCCCTCCACTTT. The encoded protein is CASSIPPGFNSPLHF.

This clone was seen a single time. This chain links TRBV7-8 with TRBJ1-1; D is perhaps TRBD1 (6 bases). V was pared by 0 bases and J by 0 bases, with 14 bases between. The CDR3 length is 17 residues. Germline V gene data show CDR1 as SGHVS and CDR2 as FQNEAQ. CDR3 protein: CASSLALAGVVNTEAFF. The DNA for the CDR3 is TGTGCCAGCAGCTTAGCGTTGGCAGGGGTGGTGAACACTGAAGCTTTCTTT. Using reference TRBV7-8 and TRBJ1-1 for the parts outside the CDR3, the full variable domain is GAGVSQSPRYKVAKRGQDVALRCDPISGHVSLFWYQQALGQGPEFLTYFQNEAQLDKSGLPSDRFFAERPEGSVSTLKIQRTQQEDSAVYLCASSLALAGVVNTEAFFGQGTRLTVV.

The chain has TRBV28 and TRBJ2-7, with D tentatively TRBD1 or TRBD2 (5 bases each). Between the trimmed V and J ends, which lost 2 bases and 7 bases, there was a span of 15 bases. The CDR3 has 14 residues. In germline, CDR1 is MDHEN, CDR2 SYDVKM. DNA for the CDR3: TGTGCCAGCAGTTTAAGAGGGGCAGGCGGTGAGCAGTACTTC. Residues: CASSLRGAGGEQYF.

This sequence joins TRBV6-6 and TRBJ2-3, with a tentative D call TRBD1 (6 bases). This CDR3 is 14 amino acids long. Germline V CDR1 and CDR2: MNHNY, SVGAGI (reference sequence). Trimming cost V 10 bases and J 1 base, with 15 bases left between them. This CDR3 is CANPTGLRTDTQYF. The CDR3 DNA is TGTGCCAACCCGACAGGACTTCGCACAGATACGCAGTATTTT.

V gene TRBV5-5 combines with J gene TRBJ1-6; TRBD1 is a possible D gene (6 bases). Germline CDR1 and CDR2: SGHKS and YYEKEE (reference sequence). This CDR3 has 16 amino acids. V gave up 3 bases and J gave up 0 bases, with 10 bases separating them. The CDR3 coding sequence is TGTGCCAGCAGCTCCCAGGGGAGCTCCTATAATTCACCCCTCCACTTT. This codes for CASSSQGSSYNSPLHF.

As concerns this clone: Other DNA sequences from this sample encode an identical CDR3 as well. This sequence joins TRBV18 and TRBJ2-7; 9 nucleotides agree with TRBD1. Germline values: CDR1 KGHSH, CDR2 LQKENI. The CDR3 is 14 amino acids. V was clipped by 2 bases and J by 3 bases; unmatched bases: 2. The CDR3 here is CASSPGTGIYEQYF. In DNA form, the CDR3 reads TGTGCCAGCTCACCAGGGACAGGGATCTACGAGCAGTACTTC.

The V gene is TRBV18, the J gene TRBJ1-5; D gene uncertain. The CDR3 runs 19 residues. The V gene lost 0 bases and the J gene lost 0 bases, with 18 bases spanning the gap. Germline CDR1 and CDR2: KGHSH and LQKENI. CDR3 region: CASSPPVGRSGYSNQPQHF. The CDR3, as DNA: TGTGCCAGCTCACCACCGGTAGGCAGGTCTGGATATAGCAATCAGCCCCAGCATTTT.